The 24 T cell receptor beta chains given below trace back to one sample, sequenced in a study of T-cell memory formation after mild COVID-19. MiXCR was run by TCRdb on the 5' RACE reads, yielding one entry per CDR3 protein. The sample has 250,000 to 300,000 distinct CDR3 sequences, about 16% seen once; the top ten hold 20% to 25%. The sequenced sample was PBMCs or a T cell subset sorted from them (not recorded which). The receptors were gathered from a man younger than 35 who had mild COVID-19 (a few samples of this study predate the infection). Cell type and time point are not known.

The chain carries TRBV19 and TRBJ2-3, with 9 bases fitting TRBD2. This CDR3 is built from 16 residues. Germline loops: CDR1 LNHDA, CDR2 SQIVND (reference sequence). Unmatched junction bases numbered 7, after V lost 5 bases and J lost 1 base. Written as DNA, the CDR3 is TGTGCCAGTAGTGCCTACTCTAGCGGGGGCACAGATACGCAGTATTTT. Translated, it gives CASSAYSSGGTDTQYF. Full variable domain (rest looked up from reference TRBV19 and TRBJ2-3): DGGITQSPKYLFRKEGQNVTLSCEQNLNHDAMYWYRQDPGQGLRLIYYSQIVNDFQKGDIAEGYSVSREKKESFPLTVTSAQKNPTAFYLCASSAYSSGGTDTQYFGPGTRLTVL.

There are a few counts of this clonotype. The V call is TRBV6-1, the J call TRBJ1-6; no clear D gene. Looked up from germline, CDR1 is MNHNS and CDR2 is SASEGT. This CDR3 comprises 14 residues. Trimming stripped 6 bases from V and 4 bases from J, with 10 bases between. The CDR3 here is CASRRGPYNSPLHF. The CDR3 DNA is TGTGCCAGCAGGAGAGGACCTTATAATTCACCCCTCCACTTT.

This clonotype was recorded a few times. CDR3 residues: CASSLDVRSEAFF. The CDR3 bases are TGTGCCAGCAGCTTAGACGTAAGGTCTGAAGCTTTCTTT. The chain combines TRBV11-2 with TRBJ1-1; unclear D gene. The V end was cut by 0 bases, the J end by 6 bases, with 8 bases between. Germline CDR1 and CDR2: SGHAT and FQNNGV. The CDR3 runs 13 residues.

This clonotype has a count of ten or more. This chain connects TRBV12-3 or TRBV12-4 to TRBJ1-2, with D unresolved. The V gene lost 7 bases and the J gene lost 1 base, with 16 bases spanning the gap. The CDR3 has 15 amino acids. CDR3 sequence: CASTLQTGVNYGYTF. CDR3 sequence (DNA): TGTGCCAGCACCCTCCAGACCGGGGTTAACTATGGCTACACCTTC.

The chain employs TRBV5-6 and TRBJ2-7; perhaps TRBD2 as D (6 bases). V dropped 0 bases and J dropped 5 bases, with 9 bases sitting between them. The CDR3 is 13 residues long. Looked up from germline, CDR1 is SGHDT and CDR2 is YYEEEE. The CDR3 reads CASSLVGRNEQYV. The CDR3 DNA reads TGTGCCAGCAGCTTGGTGGGGAGGAACGAGCAGTACGTC.

This clonotype was counted between two and nine times. V gene TRBV5-5 combines with J gene TRBJ1-5; D uncertain. The V and J ends lost 5 bases and 0 bases respectively, with 9 bases between them. Germline lookup yields CDR1 SGHKS and CDR2 YYEKEE (reference sequence). The CDR3 runs to 14 residues. The DNA for the CDR3 is TGTGCCAGCAGTCGAACAATTAGCAATCAGCCCCAGCATTTT. This codes for CASSRTISNQPQHF.

This clonotype has just a few counts. The V call is TRBV4-1, the J call TRBJ2-5; D gene ambiguous. This CDR3 contains 16 residues. Trimming removed 4 bases from V and 3 bases from J, with 18 bases in between. CDR1 and CDR2 (germline): MGHRA, YSYEKL. CDR3 residues: CASSLDPNSAEETQYF. CDR3 nucleotide sequence: TGCGCCAGCAGCCTCGATCCCAACAGCGCAGAAGAGACCCAGTACTTC.

There are many counts of this clonotype. The chain is built from TRBV11-2 and TRBJ2-2, with D possibly being TRBD2 (5 bases). Trimming cost V 8 bases and J 1 base, with 14 bases left between them. CDR1 SGHAT and CDR2 FQNNGV come from the germline V gene. This CDR3 comprises 15 residues. CDR3 region: CASRSPGRNTGELFF. Written as DNA, the CDR3 is TGTGCCAGCCGATCGCCGGGGAGGAACACCGGGGAGCTGTTTTTT.

This rearrangement joins TRBV5-5 to TRBJ2-1, with D unresolved. The germline CDR1 and CDR2 sequences are SGHKS and YYEKEE (reference sequence). Trimming left V 0 bases short and J 8 bases short, with 6 bases between. This CDR3 has 12 amino acids. The CDR3 nucleotides are TGTGCCAGCAGCTTGGTCCGCGATGAGCAGTTCTTC. Translation gives CASSLVRDEQFF. Variable domain in full (rest from reference TRBV5-5 and TRBJ2-1): DAGVTQSPTHLIKTRGQQVTLRCSPISGHKSVSWYQQVLGQGPQFIFQYYEKEERGRGNFPDRFSARQFPNYSSELNVNALLLGDSALYLCASSLVRDEQFFGPGTRLTVL.

The V gene is TRBV5-1, the J gene TRBJ2-3; 9 positions match TRBD2. CDR3 length: 15 amino acids. Unmatched junction bases numbered 6, after V lost 4 bases and J lost 3 bases. Germline CDR1 is SGHRS and CDR2 is YFSETQ. CDR3 sequence reads: CASSPTGLATDTQYF. The CDR3 nucleotides are TGCGCCAGCAGCCCAACGGGACTAGCAACAGATACGCAGTATTTT. The full variable domain, in which reference TRBV5-1 and TRBJ2-3 provide the parts outside the CDR3, is KAGVTQTPRYLIKTRGQQVTLSCSPISGHRSVSWYQQTPGQGLQFLFEYFSETQRNKGNFPGRFSGRQFSNSRSEMNVSTLELGDSALYLCASSPTGLATDTQYFGPGTRLTVL.

The CDR3 loop is CASSLAGRADTQYF. DNA of the CDR3: TGTGCCAGCAGCTTAGCGGGAAGGGCAGATACGCAGTATTTT. The chain couples TRBV7-3 to TRBJ2-3; D might be TRBD2 (6 bases). The germline V gene encodes CDR1 SGHTA and CDR2 FQGTGA. Trimming removed 2 bases from V and 4 bases from J, with 10 bases in between. The CDR3 contains 14 residues.

The chain carries TRBV5-1 and TRBJ2-1; D remains ambiguous. This CDR3 is 15 amino acids long. Germline V CDR1 and CDR2: SGHRS, YFSETQ. Trimming removed 0 bases at V and 6 bases at J, with 13 bases between. CDR3 sequence: CASSLGTGPSNEQFF. The CDR3 DNA reads as TGCGCCAGCAGCTTGGGCACCGGACCGAGCAATGAGCAGTTCTTC.

This clonotype was seen a few times. The J gene is TRBJ2-3, the V gene TRBV3-1; 8 bases are shared with TRBD2. CDR1 LGHDT and CDR2 YNNKEL come from the germline V gene (reference sequence). The CDR3 length is 15 residues. V lost 1 base to trimming and J lost 5 bases; unmatched junction nucleotides: 5. The CDR3 bases are TGTGCCAGCAGCCAAGCGGGGGGGGCCCAAGATACGCAGTATTTT. Amino acid sequence: CASSQAGGAQDTQYF.

This clonotype occurred a few times. V gene TRBV7-2 combines with J gene TRBJ2-2; D remains unclear. The germline V and J ends were trimmed by 5 bases and 7 bases, with 14 bases remaining between them. The CDR3 contains 14 residues. Germline V gene data show CDR1 as SGHTA and CDR2 as FQGNSA. The CDR3 nucleotides read TGTGCCAGCAGCGGGGATGGGGTCGTCGGGGAGCTGTTTTTT. This sequence encodes CASSGDGVVGELFF.

This clonotype was recorded a few times. The V call is TRBV5-1, the J call TRBJ2-7, with 7 positions matching TRBD1. Germline V gives CDR1 SGHRS, CDR2 YFSETQ. The ends lost 5 bases at V and 3 bases at J; junction bases unmatched: 11. The CDR3 loop spans 15 amino acids. DNA of the CDR3: TGCGCCAGCAGTTATACCGGGACAGACCTCTACGAGCAGTACTTC. Amino acids: CASSYTGTDLYEQYF.

The J gene is TRBJ2-2, the V gene TRBV7-6; no clear D. V lost 4 bases and J lost 6, with 9 bases in between. The CDR3 totals 13 residues. Germline CDR1 and CDR2: SGHVS and FNYEAQ. This CDR3 reads CASSYSPAGELFF. CDR3 nucleotide sequence: TGTGCCAGCAGCTATAGTCCTGCCGGGGAGCTGTTTTTT.

This clonotype was seen more than once but under ten times. V gene TRBV4-2 combines with J gene TRBJ1-1; D gene unclear. This CDR3 has 16 residues. V gave up 1 base and J gave up 0 bases, with 12 bases separating them. Per germline, CDR1 LGHNA and CDR2 YNFKEQ. The CDR3 DNA sequence: TGTGCCAGCAGCCAAGGGTCTCCACGATTGAACACTGAAGCTTTCTTT. It specifies CASSQGSPRLNTEAFF.

This clonotype was seen a few times. The V gene is TRBV11-2, the J gene TRBJ2-4, with D tentatively TRBD2 (7 bases). The CDR3 consists of 17 residues. V lost 6 bases and J lost 1, with 19 bases in between. The germline V gene encodes CDR1 SGHAT and CDR2 FQNNGV. CDR3 bases: TGTGCCAGCAGACCTGCCGGGGGGCGCGCGGCCAAAAACATTCAGTACTTC. Its protein is CASRPAGGRAAKNIQYF.

The chain is built from TRBV11-2 and TRBJ1-1, with 8 nucleotides matching TRBD1. V gave up 6 bases and J gave up 2 bases; unmatched junction bases: 11. The length of the CDR3 is 16 residues. CDR1 and CDR2 (germline): SGHAT, FQNNGV. The CDR3 nucleotides are TGTGCCAGCAGGACTTCTTTCAGGGGGCTAAACACTGAAGCTTTCTTT. Encoded protein: CASRTSFRGLNTEAFF.

This clonotype turned up a few times. The chain carries TRBV7-3 and TRBJ2-2; D not resolved. This CDR3 is 12 amino acids long. Trimming cost V 3 bases and J 5 bases, with 4 bases left between them. Germline values: CDR1 SGHTA, CDR2 FQGTGA. This chain's CDR3 is CASSLLTGELFF. CDR3 nucleotide sequence: TGTGCCAGCAGCTTGCTGACCGGGGAGCTGTTTTTT.

This clonotype was picked up a small number of times. The rearrangement joins TRBV7-2 to TRBJ1-2; tentative D call: TRBD1 (6 bases). The CDR3 totals 13 residues. The germline gives CDR1 SGHTA, CDR2 FQGNSA. V was clipped by 8 bases and J by 8 bases, with 18 bases between them. The CDR3 here is CASGGPRGQGYTF. The CDR3 region has the DNA TGTGCCAGCGGGGGTCCACGGGGGCAGGGCTACACCTTC. The complete variable domain, with remaining parts taken from reference TRBV7-2 and TRBJ1-2, reads GAGVSQSPSNKVTEKGKDVELRCDPISGHTALYWYRQSLGQGLEFLIYFQGNSAPDKSGLPSDRFSAERTGGSVSTLTIQRTQQEDSAVYLCASGGPRGQGYTFGSGTRLTVV.

J is TRBJ2-1 and V is TRBV29-1, with D tentatively TRBD2 (6 bases). Germline CDR1 is SQVTM and CDR2 is ANQGSEA. The length of the CDR3 is 15 residues. V was trimmed by 7 bases and J by 1 base, leaving 17 bases between them. The CDR3 reads CSAVPGLLSYNEQFF. The DNA for the CDR3 is TGCAGCGCTGTACCGGGACTGTTATCCTACAATGAGCAGTTCTTC.

In this sample, this clonotype turned up a few times. The V call is TRBV7-9, the J call TRBJ2-7; 11 bases fit TRBD1. J lost 4 bases, V lost 4 bases, and 3 bases had no gene match. Per the germline V gene, CDR1 is SEHNR and CDR2 is FQNEAQ (reference sequence). The CDR3 has 14 amino acids. CDR3 nucleotides: TGTGCCAGCAGCTCCGGGACAGGGGGGTACGAGCAGTACGTC. It specifies CASSSGTGGYEQYV.

As for this clonotype: A read error may be the cause here, since a much bigger clone is one base away. The gene calls are TRBV6-5 and TRBJ1-1; no reliable D call. The CDR3 consists of 13 residues. Germline CDR1 reads MNHEY; CDR2 reads SVGAGI. With 2 bases removed from V and 1 base from J, the gap between germline ends came to 5 bases. The chain's CDR3 is CASSYRRNTEAFF. The CDR3 DNA reads as TGTGCCAGCAGTTACCGGCGGAACACTGAAGCTTTCTTT.